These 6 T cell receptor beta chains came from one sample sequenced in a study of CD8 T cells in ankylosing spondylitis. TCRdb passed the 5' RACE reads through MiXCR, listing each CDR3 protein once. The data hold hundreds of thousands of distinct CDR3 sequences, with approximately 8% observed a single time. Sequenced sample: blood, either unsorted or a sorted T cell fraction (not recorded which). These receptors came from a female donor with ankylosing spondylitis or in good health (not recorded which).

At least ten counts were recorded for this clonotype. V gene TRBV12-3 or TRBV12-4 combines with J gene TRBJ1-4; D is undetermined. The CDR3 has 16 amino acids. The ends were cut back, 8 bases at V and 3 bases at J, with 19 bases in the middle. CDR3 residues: CASRNGVVVSNEKLFF. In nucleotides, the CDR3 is TGTGCCAGCCGTAATGGCGTGGTAGTCTCTAATGAAAAACTGTTTTTT.

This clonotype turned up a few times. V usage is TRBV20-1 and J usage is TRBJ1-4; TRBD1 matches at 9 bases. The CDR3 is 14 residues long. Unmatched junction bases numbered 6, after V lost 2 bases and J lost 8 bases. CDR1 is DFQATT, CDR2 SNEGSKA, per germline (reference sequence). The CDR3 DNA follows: TGCAGTGCTAGACCGGGACAGGGACTCGAAAAACTGTTTTTT. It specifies CSARPGQGLEKLFF.

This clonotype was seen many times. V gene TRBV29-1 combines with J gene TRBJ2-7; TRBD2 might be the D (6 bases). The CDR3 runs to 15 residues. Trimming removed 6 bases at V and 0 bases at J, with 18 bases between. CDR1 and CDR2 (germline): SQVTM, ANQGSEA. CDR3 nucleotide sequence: TGCAGCGTCGGCACCGGGACTGGGTCCTCCTACGAGCAGTACTTC. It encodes CSVGTGTGSSYEQYF.

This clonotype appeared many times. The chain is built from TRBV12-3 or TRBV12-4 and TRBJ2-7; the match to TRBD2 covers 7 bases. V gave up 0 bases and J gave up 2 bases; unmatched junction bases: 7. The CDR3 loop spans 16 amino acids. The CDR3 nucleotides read TGTGCCAGCAGTTTAGCGCAGCTAGCGGAGGCCTACGAGCAGTACTTC. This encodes CASSLAQLAEAYEQYF.

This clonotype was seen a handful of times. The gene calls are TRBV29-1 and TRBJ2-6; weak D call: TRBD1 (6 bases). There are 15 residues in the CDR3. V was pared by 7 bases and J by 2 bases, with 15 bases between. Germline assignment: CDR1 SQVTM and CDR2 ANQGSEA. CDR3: CSAGAKGAGANVLTF. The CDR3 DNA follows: TGCAGCGCAGGGGCCAAGGGGGCTGGGGCCAACGTCCTGACTTTC.

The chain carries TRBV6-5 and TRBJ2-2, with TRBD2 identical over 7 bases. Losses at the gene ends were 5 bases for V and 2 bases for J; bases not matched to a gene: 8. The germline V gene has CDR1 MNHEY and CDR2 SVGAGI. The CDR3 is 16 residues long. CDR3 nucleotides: TGTGCCAGCAGTACTGGGGACTACCCTAACACCGGGGAGCTGTTTTTT. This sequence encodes CASSTGDYPNTGELFF.